A selection of T cell receptor beta chains follows, all from one sample in a study of graft-versus-host responses after intestinal transplantation. Profiling relied on immunoSEQ multiplex PCR, and the TCRdb table lists in-frame clones only, not all of them. The sample has around 26,000 clones; around 94% are singletons. The material sequenced was PBMCs, taken 156 days after intestinal transplant. The receptors come from a human patient who received an intestinal transplant, so some T cells may come from the graft donor. Both conserved end residues are part of each CDR3. The D gene is left open where the match is weak. Size is omitted from some rows. Given values are once, few, many or a class for expanded clones.

>-|-|TRBV6-1|TRBJ2-2
CASSGDAGELFF
TGTGCCAGCAGCGGCGATGCCGGGGAGCTGTTTTTT
>-|TRBD1|TRBV11-1|TRBJ1-1
CASSSDRENTEAFF
TGTGCCAGCAGCTCGGACAGGGAGAACACTGAAGCTTTCTTT
>-|TRBD2|TRBV30|TRBJ2-1
CACTSGGSSYNEQFF
TGTGCCTGTACTAGCGGGGGGAGCTCCTACAATGAGCAGTTCTTC
>few|TRBD1|TRBV7-8|TRBJ2-1
CASSPHRGRDEQFF
TGTGCCAGCAGCCCACACAGGGGGCGCGATGAGCAGTTCTTC
>-|TRBD2|TRBV29-1|TRBJ2-1
CSVESSGRLQMNNEQFF
TGCAGCGTTGAAAGTAGCGGGAGACTTCAAATGAACAATGAGCAGTTCTTC
>once|TRBD1|TRBV28|TRBJ2-7
CASRQTGGAYEQYF
TGTGCCAGCAGACAAACAGGGGGCGCATACGAGCAGTACTTC
>once|-|TRBV27|TRBJ1-1
CASSLSWGRMNTEAFF
TGTGCCAGCAGTTTATCATGGGGGAGAATGAACACTGAAGCTTTCTTT
>-|-|TRBV4-1|TRBJ1-1
CASSRIPDTEAFF
TGCGCCAGCAGCCGAATACCTGACACTGAAGCTTTCTTT
>-|-|TRBV29-1|TRBJ2-5
CSVFSDRVDF
TGCAGCGTTTTTTCGGACAGAGTAGACTTC
>-|TRBD2|TRBV7-2|TRBJ2-3
CASSLERGYTQYF
TGTGCCAGCAGCTTAGAGCGGGGTTATACGCAGTATTTT
>-|TRBD1|TRBV7-9|TRBJ2-4
CASSLVGDRVDIQYF
TGTGCCAGCAGCTTAGTCGGGGACAGGGTTGACATTCAGTACTTC
>-|-|TRBV27|TRBJ2-1
CASSTQGYNEQFF
TGTGCCAGCAGTACCCAAGGCTACAATGAGCAGTTCTTC
>-|TRBD2|TRBV2|TRBJ2-1
CASSDWSGRFYNEQFF
TGTGCCAGCAGTGATTGGAGCGGGAGGTTCTACAATGAGCAGTTCTTC
>-|TRBD2|TRBV7-9|TRBJ2-1
CASSLSLTSHGEQFF
TGTGCCAGCAGCTTATCTCTGACTAGCCACGGTGAGCAGTTCTTC
>-|TRBD1|TRBV25-1|TRBJ1-6
CASSDGTDIYSYNSPLHF
TGTGCCAGCAGTGATGGGACAGATATTTACTCCTATAATTCACCCCTCCACTTT
>-|TRBD1|TRBV7-9|TRBJ2-3
CASSADRYTDTQYF
TGTGCCAGCAGCGCGGACAGGTACACAGATACGCAGTATTTT
>-|-|TRBV6-5|TRBJ1-2
CASSSQGGNVYGYTF
TGTGCCAGCAGTAGTCAGGGAGGGAATGTATATGGCTACACCTTC
>-|TRBD2|TRBV27|TRBJ2-7
CASSPERLAETHYEQYF
TGTGCCAGCAGTCCTGAGAGACTAGCCGAAACACACTACGAGCAGTACTTC
>once|-|TRBV18|TRBJ1-3
CASSQDKTGNTIYF
TGTGCCAGCTCCCAAGACAAGACTGGAAACACCATATATTTT
>once|-|TRBV27|TRBJ2-1
CASSRINDNEQFF
TGTGCCAGCAGCAGGATTAATGACAATGAGCAGTTCTTC
>-|-|TRBV27|TRBJ1-2
CASSSDADPGGLGYTF
TGTGCCAGCAGTTCAGACGCGGACCCTGGAGGATTAGGCTACACCTTC
>-|-|TRBV7-6|TRBJ2-7
CASSLGPGAGYEQYF
TGTGCCAGCAGCTTGGGTCCAGGGGCGGGCTACGAGCAGTACTTC
>-|-|TRBV5-6|TRBJ2-3
CASSLAGGRTDTQYF
TGTGCCAGCAGCTTGGCCGGGGGGCGGACAGATACGCAGTATTTT
>-|-|TRBV6-5|TRBJ2-3
CASSYYGLADTQYF
TGTGCCAGCAGTTATTACGGACTGGCAGATACGCAGTATTTT
>-|-|TRBV13|TRBJ2-3
CASSLAFAKDTQYF
TGTGCCAGCAGCTTAGCCTTCGCGAAAGATACGCAGTATTTT
>-|-|TRBV5-6|TRBJ2-4
CASSLLVGAKNIQYF
TGTGCCAGCAGCTTGTTGGTGGGGGCCAAAAACATTCAGTACTTC
>-|TRBD1|TRBV5-8|TRBJ1-2
CASSLIYGTGDYGYTF
TGTGCCAGCAGCTTGATCTACGGGACAGGGGACTATGGCTACACCTTC
>-|TRBD2|TRBV11-2|TRBJ2-1
CASSPFTSGVRNEQFF
TGTGCCAGCAGCCCGTTTACTAGCGGGGTACGCAATGAGCAGTTCTTC
>-|-|TRBV4-1|TRBJ2-5
CASSQVRLYEETQYF
TGCGCCAGCAGCCAAGTGCGACTCTACGAGGAGACCCAGTACTTC
>-|-|TRBV28|TRBJ1-4
CASSPSEKLFF
TGTGCCAGCAGCCCCTCGGAAAAACTGTTTTTT
>-|TRBD2|TRBV9|TRBJ2-3
CASSVASGTDTQYF
TGTGCCAGCAGCGTAGCTAGCGGGACAGATACGCAGTATTTT
>-|TRBD2|TRBV15|TRBJ2-1
CATSRPGLAGFHNEQFF
TGTGCCACCAGCAGACCGGGACTAGCGGGTTTCCACAATGAGCAGTTCTTC
>-|-|TRBV28|TRBJ2-5
CASSSPAVVADQETQYF
TGTGCCAGCAGTTCCCCTGCGGTGGTAGCGGACCAAGAGACCCAGTACTTC
>-|-|TRBV4-2|TRBJ1-2
CASSQDTGTLPYTF
TGTGCCAGCAGCCAGGATACCGGGACACTTCCCTACACCTTC
>-|TRBD2|TRBV4-2|TRBJ2-1
CASSHPSGSYNEQFF
TGTGCCAGCAGCCATCCCAGCGGGAGTTACAATGAGCAGTTCTTC
>-|TRBD1|TRBV9|TRBJ1-2
CASSVTQGAITF
TGTGCCAGCAGCGTTACCCAGGGGGCCATCACCTTC
>-|-|TRBV11-3|TRBJ2-3
CASSRDAGLKDTQYF
TGTGCCAGCAGCCGGGATGCAGGGTTGAAAGATACGCAGTATTTT
>-|-|TRBV5-1|TRBJ2-3
CASSTTGSTDTQYF
TGCGCCAGCAGCACCACAGGGAGCACAGATACGCAGTATTTT
>-|-|TRBV27|TRBJ2-1
CASSLWGIEQFF
TGTGCCAGCAGTTTATGGGGGATCGAGCAGTTCTTC
>-|TRBD2|TRBV27|TRBJ2-1
CASSLGAGDYNEQFF
TGTGCCAGCAGTTTGGGAGCGGGGGACTACAATGAGCAGTTCTTC
>-|-|TRBV7-6|TRBJ2-7
CASSLGEPYEQYF
TGTGCCAGCAGCTTAGGGGAACCCTACGAGCAGTACTTC